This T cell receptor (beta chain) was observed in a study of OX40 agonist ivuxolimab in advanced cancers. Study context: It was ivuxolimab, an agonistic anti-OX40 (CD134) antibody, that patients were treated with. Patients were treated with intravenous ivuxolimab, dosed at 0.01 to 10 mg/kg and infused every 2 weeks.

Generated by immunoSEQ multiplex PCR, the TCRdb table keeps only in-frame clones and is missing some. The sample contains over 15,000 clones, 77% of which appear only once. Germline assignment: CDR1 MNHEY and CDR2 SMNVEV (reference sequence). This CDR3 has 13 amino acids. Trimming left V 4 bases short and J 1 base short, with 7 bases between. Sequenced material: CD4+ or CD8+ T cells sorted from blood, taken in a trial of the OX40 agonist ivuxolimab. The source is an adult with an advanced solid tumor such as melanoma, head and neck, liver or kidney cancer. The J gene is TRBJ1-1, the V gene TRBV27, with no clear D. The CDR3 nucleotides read TGTGCCAGCAGTTGGTCAGGGAACACTGAAGCTTTCTTT. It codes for CASSWSGNTEAFF.